The sequence of this TCR beta chain was determined in a study of blood T cell repertoires in COVID-19. With 5 bases removed from V and 3 bases from J, the gap between germline ends came to 5 bases. Germline lookup yields CDR1 SGHAT and CDR2 FQNNGV. The CDR3 is made up of 11 amino acids. Sequenced by immunoSEQ multiplex PCR; TCRdb stores in-frame clones only, minus some. The sample lists around 160,000 clones; 70% to 90% were seen once. The chain combines TRBV11-2 with TRBJ2-7; no definite D call. The origin of this receptor is a woman aged 55-70 years with COVID-19, enrolled during active disease. The sequenced sample was peripheral blood. The chain's CDR3 is CASSPYYEQYF. As DNA, the CDR3 is TGTGCCAGCAGCCCCTACTACGAGCAGTACTTC.